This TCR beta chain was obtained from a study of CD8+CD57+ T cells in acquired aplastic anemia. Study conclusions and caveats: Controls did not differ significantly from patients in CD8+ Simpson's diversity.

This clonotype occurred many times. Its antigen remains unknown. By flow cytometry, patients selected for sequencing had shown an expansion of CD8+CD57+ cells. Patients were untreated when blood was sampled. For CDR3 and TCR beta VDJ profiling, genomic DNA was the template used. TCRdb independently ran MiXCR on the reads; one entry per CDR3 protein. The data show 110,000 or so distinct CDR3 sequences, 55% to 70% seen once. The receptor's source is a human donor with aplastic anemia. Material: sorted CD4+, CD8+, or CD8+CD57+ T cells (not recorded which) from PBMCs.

The CDR3 spells CASSQEGYNEQFF. Written as DNA, the CDR3 is TGCGCCAGCAGCCAAGAGGGCTACAATGAGCAGTTCTTC. The chain links TRBV4-3 to TRBJ2-1; the D is unclear. The CDR3 consists of 13 residues. V was shortened by 0 bases and J by 3 bases, with 3 bases between the two germline ends. Germline lookup yields CDR1 LGHNA and CDR2 YSLEER.